The T cell receptor beta chain under discussion was sequenced for a study of cytomegalovirus exposure and HLA in healthy donors. General study findings and limits: A missense variant in DCLRE1C was later tied to TCR beta V- and J-gene trimming.

In this sample, this clone turned up a few times. The antigen is undetermined. This PCR relied on a set of 60 Vbeta primers and 13 Jbeta primers. Data came from immunoSEQ multiplex PCR; TCRdb stores just in-frame clones and leaves some out. The sample includes 120,000 or so clones, roughly 15% of them seen just once. After removal of 6 bases from V and 5 bases from J, the junction contained 12 bases not matched to a gene. Germline lookup yields CDR1 PRHDT and CDR2 FYEKMQ (reference sequence). The CDR3 spans 15 residues. The chain recombines TRBV13 with TRBJ2-7, with 8 bases lining up with TRBD2. This receptor was obtained from a female donor in good health and CMV-seropositive. The source material was PBMCs. CDR3 loop: CASSRGLGYLNEQYF. CDR3 coding DNA: TGTGCCAGCAGTCGGGGACTAGGCTACCTCAACGAGCAGTACTTC.